The 5 T cell receptor beta chains presented below share a single source sample, sequenced in a study of blood T cell repertoires in COVID-19. Sequencing used immunoSEQ multiplex PCR; TCRdb keeps in-frame clones, though not all of them. The table has more than 45,000 clones, approximately 91% seen once. What was sequenced was peripheral blood. These receptors were taken from an elderly woman with acute or convalescent COVID-19.

This chain links TRBV7-3 with TRBJ2-1; D unresolved. The V end lost 10 bases, the J end lost 4 bases, and 8 bases lay between the germline ends. Looked up from germline, CDR1 is SGHTA and CDR2 is FQGTGA. The CDR3 covers 11 residues. The CDR3 region has the DNA TGTGCCACCTCTTCTTACAATGAGCAGTTCTTC. It specifies CATSSYNEQFF.

The rearrangement uses TRBV30 and TRBJ1-2, with D possibly matching TRBD1 (5 bases). This CDR3 has 13 amino acids. The germline CDR1 and CDR2 sequences are GTSNPN and SVGIG (reference sequence). Trimming took 0 bases from V and 4 from J, leaving 9 bases between them. The CDR3 DNA follows: TGTGCCTGGAGTGTACAGGAATCCTATGGCTACACCTTC. It codes for CAWSVQESYGYTF.

The gene calls are TRBV29-1 and TRBJ2-5; TRBD1 is a possible D gene (6 bases). Trimming stripped 5 bases from V and 5 bases from J, with 21 bases between. This CDR3 comprises 15 residues. Per germline, CDR1 SQVTM and CDR2 ANQGSEA. The CDR3: CSVSNLQGVRETQYF. As DNA, the CDR3 is TGCAGCGTTTCAAACCTACAGGGTGTCAGGGAGACCCAGTACTTC.

V usage is TRBV11-3 and J usage is TRBJ1-4; D is perhaps TRBD1 (6 bases). V was pared by 2 bases and J by 5 bases, with 15 bases between. CDR1 SGHNT and CDR2 YENEEA come from the germline V gene. The CDR3 runs 16 residues. CDR3 protein: CASSLQDRWGNEKLFF. Here the CDR3 DNA reads TGTGCCAGCAGCTTACAAGACAGGTGGGGAAATGAAAAACTGTTTTTT.

The J gene is TRBJ2-3, the V gene TRBV7-8, with TRBD2 matching 13 bases. Per germline, CDR1 SGHVS and CDR2 FQNEAQ. V was pared by 5 bases and J by 7 bases, with 15 bases of the junction left unmatched. This CDR3 has 18 amino acids. In DNA form, the CDR3 reads TGTGCCAGCAGCCCCACTCGCGTTGGACTAGCGGGGGTTTATACGCAGTATTTT. Translated: CASSPTRVGLAGVYTQYF. Full variable domain (remainder filled in from reference TRBV7-8 and TRBJ2-3): GAGVSQSPRYKVAKRGQDVALRCDPISGHVSLFWYQQALGQGPEFLTYFQNEAQLDKSGLPSDRFFAERPEGSVSTLKIQRTQQEDSAVYLCASSPTRVGLAGVYTQYFGPGTRLTVL.